The entry that follows covers one T cell receptor (beta chain) sequence. Its antigen is still unknown. UMI-labeled 5' RACE yielded the TRB cDNA libraries. From the 5' RACE reads, TCRdb lists one entry per CDR3 protein and no DNA. The table lists about 130,000 distinct CDR3 sequences. This entry is derived from a study of CXCR3-negative and CXCR3-positive naive CD8 T cells. The overall study: Roughly 1.5 +/- 0.3 million TRB reads came from each library, giving some 150 million in total.

Overall study results and limits: CXCR3 levels fell partly with cryopreservation; most assays relied on fresh PBMCs. For the naive subsets, surface CD5 was similar, and TCR strength was inferred from TRB CDR3 properties.

The CDR3 runs 16 residues. Germline values: CDR1 MGHRA, CDR2 YSYEKL. The source of this sequence is a human donor in good health. Some clones in this sample may be carry-over from other donors' samples. V gene TRBV4-1 combines with J gene TRBJ1-5; no DNA is available, so the TRBD1 call from TCRdb remains unchecked. Material: naive CXCR3- CD8+ T cells from blood. The subset denotes: CD45RO-CCR7+CD27+CD95- naive CD8+ T cells lacking CXCR3 (TNR3-). This CDR3 is CSSSQDPGVGNQPQHF.